This T cell receptor beta chain was recovered during a study of blood T cell repertoires in COVID-19. Data came from immunoSEQ multiplex PCR; TCRdb stores just in-frame clones and leaves some out. Here the sample spans 240,000 or so clones, roughly four fifths being singletons. Germline V gene lookup returns CDR1 SGHRS and CDR2 YFSETQ. Trimming at V came to 3 bases and at J to 4 bases, leaving 15 bases not matched to a gene. There are 17 residues in the CDR3. The receptor was derived from a woman aged 55-69 years with active or convalescent COVID-19. The chain couples TRBV5-1 to TRBJ1-2, with 7 positions matching TRBD1. The sample taken for sequencing was peripheral blood. CDR3 sequence: CASSSGQTTGWGYGYTF. The CDR3 DNA is TGCGCCAGCAGCTCGGGACAGACTACGGGATGGGGCTATGGCTACACCTTC.